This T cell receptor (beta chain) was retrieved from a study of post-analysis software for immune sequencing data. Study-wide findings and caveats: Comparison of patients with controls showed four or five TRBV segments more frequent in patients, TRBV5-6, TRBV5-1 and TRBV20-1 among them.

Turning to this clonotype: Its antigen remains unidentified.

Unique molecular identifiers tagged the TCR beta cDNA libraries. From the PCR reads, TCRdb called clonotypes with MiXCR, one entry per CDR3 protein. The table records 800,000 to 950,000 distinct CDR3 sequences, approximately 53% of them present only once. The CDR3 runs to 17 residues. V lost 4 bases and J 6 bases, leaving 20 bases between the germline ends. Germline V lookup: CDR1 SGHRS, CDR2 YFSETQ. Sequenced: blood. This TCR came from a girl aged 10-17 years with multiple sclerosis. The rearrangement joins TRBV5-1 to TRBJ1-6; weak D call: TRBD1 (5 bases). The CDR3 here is CASSPRRPGEGNSPLHF. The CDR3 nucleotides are TGCGCCAGCAGCCCCCGTCGCCCGGGGGAGGGTAATTCACCCCTCCACTTT.